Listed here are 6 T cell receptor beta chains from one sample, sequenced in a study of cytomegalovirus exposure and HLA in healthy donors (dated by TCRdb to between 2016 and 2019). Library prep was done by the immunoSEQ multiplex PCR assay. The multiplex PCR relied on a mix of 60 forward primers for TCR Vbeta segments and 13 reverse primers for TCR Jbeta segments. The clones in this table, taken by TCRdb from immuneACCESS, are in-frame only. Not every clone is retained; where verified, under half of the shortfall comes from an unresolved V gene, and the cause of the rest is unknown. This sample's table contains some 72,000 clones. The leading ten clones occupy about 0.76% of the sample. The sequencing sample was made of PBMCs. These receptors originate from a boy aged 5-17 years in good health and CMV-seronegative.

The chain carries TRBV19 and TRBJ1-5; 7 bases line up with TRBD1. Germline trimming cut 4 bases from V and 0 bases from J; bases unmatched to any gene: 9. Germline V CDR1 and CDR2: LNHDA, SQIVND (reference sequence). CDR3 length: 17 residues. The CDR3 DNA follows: TGTGCCAGTAGTACCCTTGACAGGGAAGCTAGCAATCAGCCCCAGCATTTT. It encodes CASSTLDREASNQPQHF.

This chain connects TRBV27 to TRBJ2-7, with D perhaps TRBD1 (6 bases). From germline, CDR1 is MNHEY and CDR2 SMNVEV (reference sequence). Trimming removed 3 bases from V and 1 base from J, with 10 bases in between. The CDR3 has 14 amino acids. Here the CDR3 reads CASSFRDISYEQYF. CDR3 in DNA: TGTGCCAGCAGTTTCAGGGACATTTCCTACGAGCAGTACTTC.

The CDR3 DNA reads as TGTGCCAGCAGTGAAGCAGGGGCCATTCGGCCCCAGCATTTT. Protein sequence: CASSEAGAIRPQHF. The J gene is TRBJ1-5, the V gene TRBV6-1; D is perhaps TRBD1 (5 bases). V was pared by 0 bases and J by 9 bases, with 12 bases between. Germline values: CDR1 MNHNS, CDR2 SASEGT. The CDR3 totals 14 residues.

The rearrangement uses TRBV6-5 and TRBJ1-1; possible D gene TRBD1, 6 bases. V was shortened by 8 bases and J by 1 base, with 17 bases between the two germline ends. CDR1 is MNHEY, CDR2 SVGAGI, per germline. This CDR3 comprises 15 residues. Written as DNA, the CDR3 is TGTGCCAGCGGACTTCAGGGGTCCCCGAACACTGAAGCTTTCTTT. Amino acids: CASGLQGSPNTEAFF.

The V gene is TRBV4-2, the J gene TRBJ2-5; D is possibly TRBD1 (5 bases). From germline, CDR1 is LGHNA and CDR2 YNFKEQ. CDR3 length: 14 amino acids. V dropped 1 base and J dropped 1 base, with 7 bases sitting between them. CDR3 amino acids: CASSQAGFQETQYF. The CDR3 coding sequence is TGTGCCAGCAGCCAAGCAGGGTTCCAAGAGACCCAGTACTTC.

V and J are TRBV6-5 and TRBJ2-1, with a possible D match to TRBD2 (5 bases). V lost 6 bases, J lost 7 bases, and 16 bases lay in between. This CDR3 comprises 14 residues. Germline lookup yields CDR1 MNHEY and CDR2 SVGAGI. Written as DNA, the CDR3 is TGTGCCAGCAGACGGGAAAGGGATATGAATGAGCAGTTCTTC. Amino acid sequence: CASRRERDMNEQFF.